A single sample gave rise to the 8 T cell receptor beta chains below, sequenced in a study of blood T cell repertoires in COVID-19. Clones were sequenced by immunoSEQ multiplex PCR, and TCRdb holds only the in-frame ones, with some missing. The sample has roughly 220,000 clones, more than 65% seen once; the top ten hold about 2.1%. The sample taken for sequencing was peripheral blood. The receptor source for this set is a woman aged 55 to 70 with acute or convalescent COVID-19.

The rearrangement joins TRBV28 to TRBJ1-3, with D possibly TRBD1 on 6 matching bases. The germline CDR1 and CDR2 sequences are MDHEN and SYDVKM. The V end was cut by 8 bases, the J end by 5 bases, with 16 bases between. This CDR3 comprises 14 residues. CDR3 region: CASSLPQGRNTIYF. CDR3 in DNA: TGTGCCAGCTCTCTTCCGCAGGGGAGAAACACCATATATTTT.

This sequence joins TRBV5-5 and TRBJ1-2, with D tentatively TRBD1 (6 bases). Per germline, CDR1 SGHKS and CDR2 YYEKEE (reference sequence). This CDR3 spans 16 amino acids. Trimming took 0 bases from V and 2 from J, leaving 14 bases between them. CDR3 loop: CASSLVGGTLNYGYTF. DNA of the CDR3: TGTGCCAGCAGCTTGGTAGGTGGGACATTAAACTATGGCTACACCTTC.

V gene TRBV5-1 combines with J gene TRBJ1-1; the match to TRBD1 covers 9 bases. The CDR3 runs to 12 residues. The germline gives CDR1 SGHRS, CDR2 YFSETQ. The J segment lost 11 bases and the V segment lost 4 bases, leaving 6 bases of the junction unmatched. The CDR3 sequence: CASSGGTGFAFF. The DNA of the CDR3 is TGCGCCAGCAGCGGGGGGACAGGGTTTGCTTTCTTT.

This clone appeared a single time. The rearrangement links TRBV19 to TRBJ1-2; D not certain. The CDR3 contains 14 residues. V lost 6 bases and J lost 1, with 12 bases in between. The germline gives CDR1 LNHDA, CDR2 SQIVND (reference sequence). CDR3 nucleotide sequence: TGTGCCAGTAGGAAACGGGGAGGTAACTATGGCTACACCTTC. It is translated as CASRKRGGNYGYTF.

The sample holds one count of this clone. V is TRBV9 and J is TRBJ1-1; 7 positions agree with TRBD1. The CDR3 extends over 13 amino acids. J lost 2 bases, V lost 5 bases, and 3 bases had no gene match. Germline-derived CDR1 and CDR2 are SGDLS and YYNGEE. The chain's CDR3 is CASSDRVNTEAFF. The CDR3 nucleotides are TGTGCCAGCAGTGACAGGGTAAACACTGAAGCTTTCTTT.

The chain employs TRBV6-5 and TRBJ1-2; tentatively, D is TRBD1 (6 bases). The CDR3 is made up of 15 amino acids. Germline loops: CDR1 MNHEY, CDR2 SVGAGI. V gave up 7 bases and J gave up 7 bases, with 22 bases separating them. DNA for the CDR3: TGTGCCAGCAATACTGGGGGCTCGGGACATGCTGGCTACACCTTC. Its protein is CASNTGGSGHAGYTF.

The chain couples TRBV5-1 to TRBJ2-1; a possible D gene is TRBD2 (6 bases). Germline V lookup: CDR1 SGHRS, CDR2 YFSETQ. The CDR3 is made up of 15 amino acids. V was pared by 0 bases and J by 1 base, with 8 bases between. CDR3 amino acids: CASSLESGSYNEQFF. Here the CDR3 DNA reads TGCGCCAGCAGCTTGGAAAGCGGGTCCTACAATGAGCAGTTCTTC.

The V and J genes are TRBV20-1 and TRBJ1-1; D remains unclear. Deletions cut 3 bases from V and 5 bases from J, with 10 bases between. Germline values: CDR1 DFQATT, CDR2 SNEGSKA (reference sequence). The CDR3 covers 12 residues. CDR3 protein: CSASRESTEAFF. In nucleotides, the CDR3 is TGCAGTGCTAGTAGGGAGTCGACTGAAGCTTTCTTT.